Listed here are 25 T cell receptor beta chains from one sample, sequenced in a study of shared clonotypes between healthy human individuals. Only in-frame clones appear in the TCRdb table, and some are missing; sequencing was by immunoSEQ multiplex PCR. The sample contains approximately 2.5 million clones, around 94% of which appear only once. The source material was naive CD4+ T cells sorted from blood. As to subset: CD45RA+ positively selected. These TCRs come from a young man in good health.

This chain uses TRBV27 with TRBJ2-5; the D gene could be TRBD1 or TRBD2 (5 bases each). The CDR3 contains 16 residues. V was clipped by 4 bases and J by 2 bases, with 17 bases between them. CDR1 and CDR2 from the germline V gene are MNHEY and SMNVEV (reference sequence). For the CDR3, the DNA is TGTGCCAGCAGTTCCCTTTTATGGGGACGACAAGAGACCCAGTACTTC. Residues: CASSSLLWGRQETQYF.

V gene TRBV2 combines with J gene TRBJ2-7; either TRBD1 or TRBD2 may supply D (5 bases each). This CDR3 is built from 13 residues. Per the germline V gene, CDR1 is SNHLY and CDR2 is FYNNEI. V was cut by 4 bases and J by 4 bases, with 11 bases left in between. The CDR3 nucleotides read TGTGCCAGCAGTGTGGGGGATCTGTACGAGCAGTACTTC. This codes for CASSVGDLYEQYF.

The chain couples TRBV7-2 to TRBJ2-3, with D unclear. Germline V lookup: CDR1 SGHTA, CDR2 FQGNSA. CDR3 length equals 14 residues. V was shortened by 2 bases and J by 3 bases, with 9 bases between the two germline ends. CDR3 sequence: CASSLFSRTDTQYF. CDR3 bases: TGTGCCAGCAGCTTATTTTCCAGGACAGATACGCAGTATTTT.

This chain uses TRBV10-3 with TRBJ1-4; TRBD1 agrees at 10 bases. The ends lost 2 bases at V and 7 bases at J; junction bases unmatched: 4. CDR3 size: 15 residues. The germline V gene encodes CDR1 ENHRY and CDR2 SYGVKD. CDR3 coding DNA: TGTGCCATCAGTGAGCCTGGGACAGGGGTTGAAAAACTGTTTTTT. It encodes CAISEPGTGVEKLFF.

Here the CDR3 DNA reads TGCAGCGTGAGAGGGACAGGGGGTTTCACCGGGGAGCTGTTTTTT. The encoded protein is CSVRGTGGFTGELFF. This chain connects TRBV29-1 to TRBJ2-2; 11 bases fit TRBD1. The V gene's germline CDR1 is SQVTM and CDR2 ANQGSEA. The CDR3 has 15 amino acids. The ends lost 6 bases at V and 4 bases at J; junction bases unmatched: 7.

The rearrangement uses TRBV11-2 and TRBJ2-7; tentatively, D is TRBD1 (6 bases). V lost 1 base and J 3 bases, leaving 13 bases between the germline ends. The CDR3 is made up of 15 amino acids. Germline CDR1 reads SGHAT; CDR2 reads FQNNGV. The CDR3 nucleotides read TGTGCCAGCAGCTTAGGAACCTGGGACAACTACGAGCAGTACTTC. Its translation is CASSLGTWDNYEQYF.

The V call is TRBV6-5, the J call TRBJ1-2; the D is unclear. Deletions cut 0 bases from V and 3 bases from J, with 11 bases between. Germline loops: CDR1 MNHEY, CDR2 SVGAGI. This CDR3 is built from 15 residues. The CDR3 DNA sequence: TGTGCCAGCAGTTACTCGACGGTCGGGGACTATGGCTACACCTTC. Its translation: CASSYSTVGDYGYTF.

This clone turned up a few times. The gene calls are TRBV5-1 and TRBJ1-1; D is uncertain. The CDR3 extends over 12 amino acids. Germline loops: CDR1 SGHRS, CDR2 YFSETQ. The V end was cut by 6 bases, the J end by 1 base, with 7 bases between. The CDR3 loop reads CASNEPNTEAFF. The CDR3, as DNA: TGCGCCAGCAACGAGCCGAACACTGAAGCTTTCTTT.

CDR3 sequence (DNA): TGTGCCAGCAGTGGCCCCCGCAACACCGGGGAGCTGTTTTTT. It specifies CASSGPRNTGELFF. V is TRBV6-5 and J is TRBJ2-2, with no clear D. Germline lookup yields CDR1 MNHEY and CDR2 SVGAGI. The CDR3 extends over 14 amino acids. V lost 5 bases and J 2 bases, leaving 9 bases between the germline ends.

This chain uses TRBV10-2 with TRBJ2-5, with TRBD2 matching over 8 bases. V lost 0 bases to trimming and J lost 4 bases; unmatched junction nucleotides: 10. This CDR3 has 17 residues. Germline V CDR1 and CDR2: WSHSY, SAAADI. CDR3 coding DNA: TGCGCCAGCAGTGAGTCTAGCGGGACGCTCATGAGAGAGACCCAGTACTTC. Translated, it gives CASSESSGTLMRETQYF.

This clone was seen once. The chain combines TRBV6-1 with TRBJ1-5; TRBD1 matches at 9 bases. The V gene end was trimmed by 6 bases and the J gene end by 6 bases; junction bases not matched to a gene: 9. The germline CDR1 and CDR2 sequences are MNHNS and SASEGT. The CDR3 length is 15 residues. This chain's CDR3 is CASSATGGATQPQHF. CDR3 coding DNA: TGTGCCAGCAGCGCAACAGGGGGCGCGACTCAGCCCCAGCATTTT.

Regarding this clone: The sample carries other DNA sequences with the same CDR3. This chain connects TRBV9 to TRBJ2-1; 12 bases align to TRBD2. CDR1 is SGDLS, CDR2 YYNGEE, per germline. The CDR3 extends over 15 amino acids. With V trimmed by 1 base and J by 4 bases, 0 bases remained unmatched. In DNA, the CDR3 is TGTGCCAGCAGCGTACTAGCGGGGGGGTACAATGAGCAGTTCTTC. It translates to CASSVLAGGYNEQFF.

V is TRBV15 and J is TRBJ1-6; possible D gene TRBD1, 5 bases. CDR1 and CDR2 from the germline V gene are LNHNV and YYDKDF (reference sequence). Trimming took off 8 bases at V and 8 bases at J, with 16 bases between the two ends. There are 14 residues in the CDR3. Here the CDR3 reads CATEAGAKYSPLHF. The CDR3, as DNA: TGTGCCACCGAAGCCGGGGCCAAATATTCACCCCTCCACTTT.

This chain uses TRBV2 with TRBJ2-7; D not certain. CDR3 length: 14 amino acids. V was shortened by 7 bases and J by 1 base, with 14 bases between the two germline ends. CDR1 and CDR2 from the germline V gene are SNHLY and FYNNEI. The chain's CDR3 is CASKGTDPSYEQYF. CDR3 DNA sequence: TGTGCCAGCAAGGGAACAGACCCATCCTACGAGCAGTACTTC. Together with reference TRBV2 and TRBJ2-7, the CDR3 gives the full variable domain: EPEVTQTPSHQVTQMGQEVILRCVPISNHLYFYWYRQILGQKVEFLVSFYNNEISEKSEIFDDQFSVERPDGSNFTLKIRSTKLEDSAMYFCASKGTDPSYEQYFGPGTRLTVT.

This clone came up a few times. The CDR3 sequence: CAIRGRAPGELFF. DNA of the CDR3: TGTGCCATCAGGGGCAGGGCCCCCGGGGAGCTGTTTTTT. The chain links TRBV10-3 to TRBJ2-2; tentative D call: TRBD1 (5 bases). Germline values: CDR1 ENHRY, CDR2 SYGVKD. This CDR3 has 13 amino acids. V lost 6 bases and J lost 6, with 11 bases in between.

The chain joins TRBV7-2 to TRBJ1-2, with D perhaps TRBD1 (6 bases). The CDR3 is 15 amino acids. Germline V lookup: CDR1 SGHTA, CDR2 FQGNSA. The V gene lost 5 bases and the J gene lost 0 bases, with 13 bases spanning the gap. The CDR3 nucleotides read TGTGCCAGCAGCGTAACAGGGACCCCTAACTATGGCTACACCTTC. This encodes CASSVTGTPNYGYTF.

The chain has TRBV18 and TRBJ2-7; 7 bases agree with TRBD1. The germline CDR1 and CDR2 sequences are KGHSH and LQKENI. The CDR3 sequence is 15 residues long. The V segment lost 4 bases and the J segment 1 base; nucleotides outside the gene matches: 7. The CDR3 DNA follows: TGTGCCAGCTCACTCACAGGGGAATCATCCTACGAGCAGTACTTC. Translated, it gives CASSLTGESSYEQYF.

This clone was seen once. The chain has TRBV6-1 and TRBJ2-3; D uncertain. This CDR3 has 9 residues. Trimming left V 9 bases short and J 6 bases short, with 4 bases between. Germline V gives CDR1 MNHNS, CDR2 SASEGT. The CDR3 DNA follows: TGTGCCAGTGGGGATACGCAGTATTTT. It translates to CASGDTQYF.

The chain joins TRBV4-3 to TRBJ1-4; no clear D. CDR1 and CDR2 from the germline V gene are LGHNA and YSLEER. V shed 4 bases and J shed 10 bases, with 25 bases lying between them. The CDR3 is made up of 17 amino acids. CDR3 loop: CASSRSHAGQPTGKLFF. The CDR3 DNA sequence: TGCGCCAGCAGCCGCTCGCATGCCGGCCAGCCCACGGGAAAACTGTTTTTT.

The chain couples TRBV6-5 to TRBJ2-7; the D is unclear. V lost 6 bases, J lost 0 bases, and 12 bases lay in between. Per the germline V gene, CDR1 is MNHEY and CDR2 is SVGAGI. There are 14 residues in the CDR3. The CDR3 DNA reads as TGTGCCAGCAGGGGAAACCGAGACTCCTACGAGCAGTACTTC. It codes for CASRGNRDSYEQYF.

J is TRBJ2-5 and V is TRBV6-1; 7 bases align to TRBD1. The CDR3 covers 11 residues. The trim removed 2 bases at V and 13 bases at J, leaving 4 bases unmatched. CDR1 is MNHNS and CDR2 is SASEGT in the germline V gene. The CDR3 spells CASSEMTGMYF. CDR3 DNA sequence: TGTGCCAGCAGTGAAATGACAGGGATGTACTTC.

This chain connects TRBV4-1 to TRBJ2-5; 13 bases are a match to TRBD2. The length of the CDR3 is 16 residues. Germline loops: CDR1 MGHRA, CDR2 YSYEKL. The V gene end was trimmed by 4 bases and the J gene end by 2 bases; junction bases not matched to a gene: 4. The CDR3, as DNA: TGCGCCAGCAGCCTAACACTAGCGGGGGGGCAAGAGACCCAGTACTTC. Its translation is CASSLTLAGGQETQYF.

The chain employs TRBV27 and TRBJ2-1; D gene ambiguous. V was pared by 5 bases and J by 9 bases, with 8 bases between. CDR1 and CDR2 (germline): MNHEY, SMNVEV (reference sequence). The CDR3 sequence is 11 residues long. CDR3 nucleotides: TGTGCCAGCAGTGGTTTCAGTGAGCAGTTCTTC. It specifies CASSGFSEQFF.

This clone was recorded a few times. The chain employs TRBV30 and TRBJ1-2; D not resolved. Per the germline V gene, CDR1 is GTSNPN and CDR2 is SVGIG (reference sequence). Trimming left V 5 bases short and J 7 bases short, with 20 bases between. This CDR3 region has 14 residues. CDR3 DNA: TGTGCCTGGCTACCCGGGTCTTCCCCAGGTGGCTACACCTTC. Its translation: CAWLPGSSPGGYTF. Full variable domain (missing parts from reference TRBV30 and TRBJ1-2): SQTIHQWPATLVQPVGSPLSLECTVEGTSNPNLYWYRQAAGRGLQLLFYSVGIGQISSEVPQNLSASRPQDRQFILSSKKLLLSDSGFYLCAWLPGSSPGGYTFGSGTRLTVV.

V and J are TRBV5-1 and TRBJ2-7, with D possibly matching TRBD2 (5 bases). Trimming left V 0 bases short and J 6 bases short, with 10 bases between. Germline CDR1 and CDR2: SGHRS and YFSETQ. The CDR3 loop spans 13 amino acids. CDR3 in DNA: TGCGCCAGCAGCTTGGGACGGGATTTCGAGCAGTACTTC. Protein product: CASSLGRDFEQYF.